This TCR beta chain is from a study of T cell changes during pregnancy in multiple sclerosis. This clone occurred once. Clones were read by immunoSEQ multiplex PCR, and TCRdb kept only the in-frame ones, dropping some. This table has some 77,000 clones, 90% to 95% appearing once. Germline V gene lookup returns CDR1 SGHRS and CDR2 YFSETQ. The CDR3 loop spans 18 amino acids. Trimming at V came to 4 bases and at J to 0 bases, leaving 10 bases not matched to a gene. This receptor was identified in a female donor in good health, enrolled as a control in a pregnancy study. Sequencing used peripheral blood, obtained in the second trimester of pregnancy. J is TRBJ2-6 and V is TRBV5-1; TRBD1 matches at 7 bases. The CDR3 sequence is CASSMNRGFGSGANVLTF. The DNA for the CDR3 is TGCGCCAGCAGCATGAACAGGGGCTTCGGCTCTGGGGCCAACGTCCTGACTTTC.